This T cell receptor beta chain was obtained from a study of T cells after yellow fever vaccination. TCRdb processed the 5' RACE reads anew with MiXCR; each CDR3 protein has one entry. Of about 210,000 distinct CDR3 sequences in the sample, less than 3.5% were seen once. This clonotype was counted only a few times. The CDR3 consists of 15 residues. Germline assignment: CDR1 LNHNV and CDR2 YYDKDF (reference sequence). After removal of 1 base from V and 3 bases from J, the junction contained 6 bases not matched to a gene. The receptor's source is a man aged 18-30 years who received the YFV17D yellow fever vaccine. The sample here was CD4+ T cells sorted from PBMCs, taken 10 days after the yellow fever booster vaccination. The gene calls are TRBV15 and TRBJ2-7; 7 positions match TRBD2. This CDR3 reads CATSRGGEGGYEQYF. Here the CDR3 DNA reads TGTGCCACCAGCAGAGGGGGGGAGGGTGGCTACGAGCAGTACTTC.